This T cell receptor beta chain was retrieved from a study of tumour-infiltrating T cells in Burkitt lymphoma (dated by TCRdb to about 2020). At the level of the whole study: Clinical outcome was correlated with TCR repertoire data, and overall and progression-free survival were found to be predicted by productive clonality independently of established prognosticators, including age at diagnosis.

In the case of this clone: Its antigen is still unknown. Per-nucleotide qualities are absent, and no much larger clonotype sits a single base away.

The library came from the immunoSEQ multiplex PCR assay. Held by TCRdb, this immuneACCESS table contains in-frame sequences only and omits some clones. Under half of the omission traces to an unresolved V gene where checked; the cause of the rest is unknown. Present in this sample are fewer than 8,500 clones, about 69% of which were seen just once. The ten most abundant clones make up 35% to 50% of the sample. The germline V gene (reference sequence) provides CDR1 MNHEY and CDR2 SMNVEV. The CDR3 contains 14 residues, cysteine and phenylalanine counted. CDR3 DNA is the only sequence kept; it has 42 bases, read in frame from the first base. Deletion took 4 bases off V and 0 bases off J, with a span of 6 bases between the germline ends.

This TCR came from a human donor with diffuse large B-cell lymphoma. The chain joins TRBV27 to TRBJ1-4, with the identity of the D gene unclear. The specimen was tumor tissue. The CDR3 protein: CASSSVATNEKLFF. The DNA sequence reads TGTGCCAGCAGTTCGGTTGCAACTAATGAAAAACTGTTTTTT.